This T cell receptor beta chain was captured by sequencing in a study of T cells in Graves' hyperthyroidism and ophthalmopathy. Study observations and caveats: Ophthalmopathy was told apart from stable hyperthyroidism by a 13 V-J model. Peripheral blood also featured most of the thyroid clonotypes expanded above 0.001. In validation, the model predicted ophthalmopathy. These predictions came a median about 6.2 months before onset.

This clonotype was counted at least ten times. Its antigen is still unknown. Source material for PBMCs was less than 12 ml fresh peripheral blood. Amplification targeted TCR beta CDR3 regions from RNA transcripts. TCR CDR3 regions were first amplified by RT-PCR with HTBI primers. MiXCR, run by TCRdb on the multiplex PCR reads, gives a single entry per CDR3 protein. Of hundreds of thousands of distinct CDR3 sequences listed, about 15% are singletons. This clonotype originated in a man in his late teens or twenties with Graves' ophthalmopathy. Sequencing used blood.

The CDR3 protein is CASSQGTGRYEQYF. The CDR3 bases are TGTGCCAGCAGCCAAGGGACAGGGCGCTACGAGCAGTACTTC. The genes are TRBV3-1 and TRBJ2-7; 8 bases match TRBD1. After removal of 1 base from V and 3 bases from J, the junction contained 2 bases not matched to a gene. Germline V gene data show CDR1 as LGHDT and CDR2 as YNNKEL (reference sequence). The CDR3 runs to 14 residues.